One and the same sample provided the 22 T cell receptor beta chains below, sequenced in a study of shared clonotypes between healthy human individuals. The protocol was immunoSEQ multiplex PCR, while the TCRdb copy is restricted to in-frame clones and leaves out a portion. This sample carries roughly 2.5 million clones, 90% to 95% of them seen once, and the ten largest clones take roughly 0.14%. What was sequenced was naive CD4+ T cells sorted from blood. Subset indicated: CD45RA+ positively selected. The receptors were gathered from a man in his late teens or twenties in good health.

The V and J genes are TRBV6-6 and TRBJ2-7; D is unclear. This CDR3 has 12 residues. CDR1 is MNHNY, CDR2 SVGAGI, per germline (reference sequence). The ends were cut back, 6 bases at V and 1 base at J, with 7 bases in the middle. CDR3 sequence (DNA): TGTGCCAGCAGGGCAGAGTCCTACGAGCAGTACTTC. It translates to CASRAESYEQYF.

V usage is TRBV2 and J usage is TRBJ1-6; D not certain. Looked up from germline, CDR1 is SNHLY and CDR2 is FYNNEI. V shed 11 bases and J shed 5 bases, with 19 bases lying between them. The CDR3 sequence is 15 residues long. The CDR3 nucleotides read TGTGCCGGGAGTCCTGAAGGTTACCATAATTCACCCCTCCACTTT. This gives the protein CAGSPEGYHNSPLHF.

This clone appeared a single time. Other nucleotide sequences in the sample specify the same CDR3. The chain joins TRBV27 to TRBJ2-5, with 10 bases fitting TRBD1. CDR3 length: 13 residues. Germline assignment: CDR1 MNHEY and CDR2 SMNVEV (reference sequence). Trimming took 6 bases from V and 5 from J; bases not matched to a gene: 3. The CDR3 sequence is CASRWTGGETQYF. The CDR3 DNA reads TGTGCCAGCAGATGGACAGGGGGTGAGACCCAGTACTTC.

The chain combines TRBV6-1 with TRBJ1-1; D might be TRBD1 (5 bases). The CDR3 totals 12 residues. V was pared by 2 bases and J by 7 bases, with 8 bases between. CDR1 is MNHNS and CDR2 is SASEGT in the germline V gene. The CDR3 nucleotides are TGTGCCAGCAGTGAACAGGGCTATGAAGCTTTCTTT. Amino acids: CASSEQGYEAFF.

The chain links TRBV18 to TRBJ2-5; 8 bases are shared with TRBD2. Germline CDR1 is KGHSH and CDR2 is LQKENI. Trimming cost V 4 bases and J 1 base; bases outside gene matches: 5. This CDR3 is built from 15 residues. CDR3 loop: CASSLQRGPQETQYF. DNA for the CDR3: TGTGCCAGCTCACTCCAGCGGGGGCCCCAAGAGACCCAGTACTTC.

This clone was seen only once. The rearrangement joins TRBV2 to TRBJ1-1; TRBD1 aligns across 7 bases. The J segment lost 0 bases and the V segment lost 6 bases, leaving 4 bases of the junction unmatched. Germline lookup yields CDR1 SNHLY and CDR2 FYNNEI. The CDR3 sequence is 14 residues long. The DNA for the CDR3 is TGTGCCAGCAGCGCACAGGGGATGAACACTGAAGCTTTCTTT. Protein: CASSAQGMNTEAFF.

With regard to this clone: Additional DNA sequences in this sample encode the identical CDR3. The gene calls are TRBV20-1 and TRBJ2-7; the D gene is possibly TRBD1 (5 bases). The V gene's germline CDR1 is DFQATT and CDR2 SNEGSKA (reference sequence). The CDR3 runs to 11 residues. V shed 2 bases and J shed 6 bases, with 8 bases lying between them. In nucleotides, the CDR3 is TGCAGTGCTAGAAGGCAGGGCGAGCAGTACTTC. Translating gives CSARRQGEQYF.

J is TRBJ2-7 and V is TRBV11-2, with TRBD1 identical over 9 bases. Per the germline V gene, CDR1 is SGHAT and CDR2 is FQNNGV. This CDR3 is built from 15 residues. V dropped 4 bases and J dropped 5; count of bases not matched to a gene: 9. The CDR3 bases are TGTGCCAGCAGCTCCACCGGGACAGGGAGCGACGAGCAGTACTTC. The encoded protein is CASSSTGTGSDEQYF.

V is TRBV30 and J is TRBJ2-7, with a weak D call TRBD2 (6 bases). V gave up 3 bases and J gave up 3 bases, with 15 bases separating them. The germline V gene has CDR1 GTSNPN and CDR2 SVGIG (reference sequence). This CDR3 has 14 amino acids. This CDR3 is CAWRPSGTFYEQYF. The CDR3, as DNA: TGTGCCTGGAGACCGTCCGGGACTTTCTACGAGCAGTACTTC.

The gene calls are TRBV5-1 and TRBJ2-1; 8 bases match TRBD2. Trimming at V came to 4 bases and at J to 0 bases, leaving 9 bases not matched to a gene. The germline gives CDR1 SGHRS, CDR2 YFSETQ. The CDR3 totals 17 residues. The CDR3 here is CASSPTTSGSSYNEQFF. For the CDR3, the DNA is TGCGCCAGCAGCCCTACCACCAGCGGGAGCTCCTACAATGAGCAGTTCTTC.

The chain couples TRBV11-3 to TRBJ2-2; 9 nucleotides agree with TRBD1. The CDR3 spans 17 residues. V was pared by 4 bases and J by 1 base, with 7 bases of the junction left unmatched. Germline values: CDR1 SGHNT, CDR2 YENEEA. CDR3 in DNA: TGTGCCAGCAGCTCGCTCACGGGACAGGGGAACACCGGGGAGCTGTTTTTT. It translates to CASSSLTGQGNTGELFF. Variable domain in full (rest from reference TRBV11-3 and TRBJ2-2): EAGVVQSPRYKIIEKKQPVAFWCNPISGHNTLYWYLQNLGQGPELLIRYENEEAVDDSQLPKDRFSAERLKGVDSTLKIQPAELGDSAVYLCASSSLTGQGNTGELFFGEGSRLTVL.

The chain joins TRBV6-4 to TRBJ2-1; D perhaps matches TRBD2 (7 bases). The germline gives CDR1 MRHNA, CDR2 SNTAGT. The V end was cut by 0 bases, the J end by 4 bases, with 13 bases between. This CDR3 has 16 amino acids. The CDR3 reads CASSDSGGANYNEQFF. The CDR3 bases are TGTGCCAGCAGTGACTCGGGGGGGGCTAATTACAATGAGCAGTTCTTC.

DNA for the CDR3: TGTGCCAGCACACAGGGGGCTGGCTACACCTTC. Its translation is CASTQGAGYTF. The chain couples TRBV6-5 to TRBJ1-2; TRBD1 agrees at 9 bases. Unmatched junction bases numbered 1, after V lost 7 bases and J lost 7 bases. The CDR3 is made up of 11 amino acids. The germline V gene encodes CDR1 MNHEY and CDR2 SVGAGI.

V is TRBV19 and J is TRBJ2-1, with D hard to call. V was clipped by 4 bases and J by 6 bases, with 13 bases between them. Germline CDR1 reads LNHDA; CDR2 reads SQIVND (reference sequence). The CDR3 is made up of 14 amino acids. CDR3 residues: CASSNHGESNEQFF. The CDR3 nucleotides read TGTGCCAGTAGTAACCATGGGGAAAGCAATGAGCAGTTCTTC.

This sequence joins TRBV5-1 and TRBJ1-5; 8 bases agree with TRBD1. The CDR3 extends over 17 amino acids. Losses at the gene ends were 4 bases for V and 1 base for J; bases not matched to a gene: 10. Germline assignment: CDR1 SGHRS and CDR2 YFSETQ. The CDR3 DNA reads TGCGCCAGCAGCGAAATCCCAGGGGGCTCAAGCAATCAGCCCCAGCATTTT. Translating gives CASSEIPGGSSNQPQHF.

Comments on this clone: At the DNA level, this CDR3 is encoded by other sequences in the same sample as well. V is TRBV7-8 and J is TRBJ1-2; 7 bases fit TRBD1. The germline gives CDR1 SGHVS, CDR2 FQNEAQ. The CDR3 consists of 14 residues. The J segment lost 3 bases and the V segment lost 4 bases, leaving 5 bases of the junction unmatched. CDR3 sequence (DNA): TGTGCCAGCAGCTCGAGGGACAGCTACTATGGCTACACCTTC. As protein: CASSSRDSYYGYTF.

In its sample, this clone was seen once. V usage is TRBV5-4 and J usage is TRBJ2-5; TRBD1 aligns across 12 bases. This CDR3 is built from 15 residues. The trim removed 4 bases at V and 4 bases at J, leaving 5 bases unmatched. Germline values: CDR1 SGHNT, CDR2 YYREEE (reference sequence). CDR3 DNA: TGTGCCAGCAGCAGGGGACAGGGGGCTGGAGAGACCCAGTACTTC. Translation gives CASSRGQGAGETQYF.

This clone was counted a single time. The chain carries TRBV15 and TRBJ2-7; TRBD2 might be the D (6 bases). CDR1 and CDR2 (germline): LNHNV, YYDKDF (reference sequence). The V and J ends lost 4 bases and 2 bases respectively, with 15 bases between them. This CDR3 contains 15 residues. The CDR3 sequence is CATSKEGPGAYEQYF. The CDR3 DNA reads as TGTGCCACCAGCAAGGAGGGGCCGGGGGCCTACGAGCAGTACTTC. Based on the CDR3 plus reference TRBV15 and TRBJ2-7, the full variable domain is DAMVIQNPRYQVTQFGKPVTLSCSQTLNHNVMYWYQQKSSQAPKLLFHYYDKDFNNEADTPDNFQSRRPNTSFCFLDIRSPGLGDTAMYLCATSKEGPGAYEQYFGPGTRLTVT.

V and J are TRBV23-1 and TRBJ2-6; TRBD1 matches 9 bases. TRBV23-1 is filed as an ORF, its function uncertain. This CDR3 comprises 24 residues. Losses at the gene ends were 4 bases for V and 0 bases for J; bases not matched to a gene: 25. CDR3 sequence: CASSLKEVCIHKGQGHSGANVLTF. For the CDR3, the DNA is TGCGCCAGCAGTCTGAAAGAAGTCTGTATCCATAAGGGACAGGGACACTCTGGGGCCAACGTCCTGACTTTC.

The chain is built from TRBV7-9 and TRBJ1-1, with D uncertain. Trimming removed 1 base from V and 6 bases from J, with 15 bases in between. Per germline, CDR1 SEHNR and CDR2 FQNEAQ (reference sequence). There are 15 residues in the CDR3. The CDR3 coding sequence is TGTGCCAGCAGCTTAGTCCCGGAGAGGGTATCTGAAGCTTTCTTT. Protein sequence: CASSLVPERVSEAFF.

The chain uses TRBV10-3 and TRBJ2-7; tentatively, D is TRBD1 or TRBD2 (5 bases each). With 3 bases removed from V and 3 bases from J, the gap between germline ends came to 18 bases. CDR1 and CDR2 from the germline V gene are ENHRY and SYGVKD. This CDR3 has 16 amino acids. Written as DNA, the CDR3 is TGTGCCATCAGTGAAATTCCGGGACGGGTCCTCTACGAGCAGTACTTC. It codes for CAISEIPGRVLYEQYF.

J is TRBJ1-5 and V is TRBV28, with D possibly matching TRBD1 (5 bases). Trimming took 2 bases from V and 6 from J, leaving 11 bases between them. Germline V gives CDR1 MDHEN, CDR2 SYDVKM. The CDR3 consists of 14 residues. This CDR3 is CASSLGGLGQPQHF. As DNA, the CDR3 is TGTGCCAGCAGTTTAGGGGGTTTAGGTCAGCCCCAGCATTTT.